This record covers a single T cell receptor (beta chain). Its target is not known. This sample is drawn from a study of T cell responses to AZD1222 COVID-19 vaccine. General study findings and limits: After the peak T cell response, and only then, were repertoires sampled. It should be noted that donors were predominantly white British and more often female, and clonal diversity was possibly underestimated.

The trim removed 0 bases at V and 3 bases at J, leaving 5 bases unmatched. CDR1 is LNHDA and CDR2 is SQIVND in the germline V gene (reference sequence). The CDR3 loop spans 15 amino acids. Profiling relied on immunoSEQ multiplex PCR, and the TCRdb table lists in-frame clones only, not all of them. This table has about 130,000 clones, approximately 90% appearing once. This sample comprised peripheral blood, obtained 28 days after the second AZD1222 dose. The rearrangement joins TRBV19 to TRBJ2-7; 7 bases are shared with TRBD1. The receptor's source is an adult who received the AZD1222 COVID-19 vaccine. The CDR3 loop is CASSIERGQGYEQYF. The DNA for the CDR3 is TGTGCCAGTAGTATAGAAAGGGGGCAGGGCTACGAGCAGTACTTC.